A selection of T cell receptor beta chains follows, all from one sample in a study of lymphopenia after photon versus proton radiotherapy. Data came from immunoSEQ multiplex PCR; TCRdb stores just in-frame clones and leaves some out. Of roughly 41,000 clones listed, about 83% are singletons. The starting material was peripheral blood, obtained from a patient treated with photon-based radiotherapy. These receptors all come from a middle-aged man with gastric cancer. Each CDR3 is given with its conserved first and last residue. A D gene is named only where the DNA matches it firmly. Clone size appears in some rows only: once, few, many, or a class for an expanded clone.

J gene: TRBJ2-7
D gene: TRBD1
V gene: TRBV6-1
clone size: -
CDR3 protein: CASRATGLGYEQYF
CDR3 DNA: TGTGCCAGCAGGGCGACAGGGCTAGGCTACGAGCAGTACTTC

J gene: TRBJ2-5
D gene: -
V gene: TRBV5-8
clone size: -
CDR3 protein: CASGKGQSKETQYF
CDR3 DNA: TGTGCCAGCGGGAAAGGACAGTCCAAAGAGACCCAGTACTTC

J gene: TRBJ2-7
D gene: -
V gene: TRBV5-6
clone size: -
CDR3 protein: CASSLGTNYEQYF
CDR3 DNA: TGTGCCAGCAGCTTGGGGACTAACTACGAGCAGTACTTC

J gene: TRBJ1-2
D gene: TRBD1
V gene: TRBV19
clone size: -
CDR3 protein: CASSSRDRSDYGYTF
CDR3 DNA: TGTGCCAGTAGTAGTAGGGACAGGAGTGACTATGGCTACACCTTC

J gene: TRBJ2-1
D gene: -
V gene: TRBV30
clone size: -
CDR3 protein: CAWSVLGRELNNEQFF
CDR3 DNA: TGTGCCTGGAGTGTACTAGGCAGAGAACTTAACAATGAGCAGTTCTTC

J gene: TRBJ2-7
D gene: TRBD1
V gene: TRBV6-6
clone size: -
CDR3 protein: CASSFRGGAGDEQYF
CDR3 DNA: TGTGCCAGCAGTTTTCGAGGGGGCGCGGGCGACGAGCAGTACTTC

J gene: TRBJ2-3
D gene: -
V gene: TRBV7-9
clone size: -
CDR3 protein: CASSLKIGSRDTQYF
CDR3 DNA: TGTGCCAGCAGCTTAAAGATCGGTTCTCGGGATACGCAGTATTTT

J gene: TRBJ1-5
D gene: -
V gene: TRBV27
clone size: -
CDR3 protein: CASSNRRSNQPQHF
CDR3 DNA: TGTGCCAGCAGTAACAGACGAAGCAATCAGCCCCAGCATTTT

J gene: TRBJ2-1
D gene: TRBD1
V gene: TRBV27
clone size: -
CDR3 protein: CASSSYRGRGYNEQFF
CDR3 DNA: TGTGCCAGCAGTTCCTACAGGGGGCGGGGGTACAATGAGCAGTTCTTC

J gene: TRBJ2-7
D gene: TRBD1
V gene: TRBV5-4
clone size: -
CDR3 protein: CASSLRQGSEQYF
CDR3 DNA: TGTGCCAGCAGCCTGAGACAGGGGTCCGAGCAGTACTTC

J gene: TRBJ2-3
D gene: -
V gene: TRBV15
clone size: -
CDR3 protein: CATSRDRGSASTDTQYF
CDR3 DNA: TGTGCCACCAGCAGAGATCGGGGGTCTGCTAGCACAGATACGCAGTATTTT

J gene: TRBJ1-2
D gene: -
V gene: TRBV30
clone size: -
CDR3 protein: CAWIRDRVQDGRAGYTF
CDR3 DNA: TGTGCCTGGATACGTGACCGCGTCCAAGATGGAAGAGCTGGCTACACCTTC

J gene: TRBJ2-7
D gene: -
V gene: TRBV7-9
clone size: once
CDR3 protein: CASSLGGGAYEQYF
CDR3 DNA: TGTGCCAGCAGCCTAGGGGGTGGGGCTTACGAGCAGTACTTC

J gene: TRBJ1-1
D gene: -
V gene: TRBV7-2
clone size: -
CDR3 protein: CASSLDGQNTEAFF
CDR3 DNA: TGTGCCAGCAGCTTAGACGGCCAGAACACTGAAGCTTTCTTT

J gene: TRBJ2-7
D gene: -
V gene: TRBV6-5
clone size: -
CDR3 protein: CASRKINADEQYF
CDR3 DNA: TGTGCCAGCAGAAAAATAAACGCTGACGAGCAGTACTTC

J gene: TRBJ2-1
D gene: -
V gene: TRBV2
clone size: -
CDR3 protein: CASSTSSSYNEQFF
CDR3 DNA: TGTGCCAGCAGCACTAGCAGCTCCTACAATGAGCAGTTCTTC

J gene: TRBJ2-3
D gene: TRBD2
V gene: TRBV4-1
clone size: -
CDR3 protein: CASSQTSGRVDTQYF
CDR3 DNA: TGCGCCAGCAGCCAAACTAGCGGGAGGGTAGATACGCAGTATTTT

J gene: TRBJ2-4
D gene: -
V gene: TRBV4-1
clone size: -
CDR3 protein: CASSHRTLAKNIQYF
CDR3 DNA: TGCGCCAGCAGCCACCGGACGTTAGCCAAAAACATTCAGTACTTC

J gene: TRBJ2-1
D gene: -
V gene: TRBV7-9
clone size: -
CDR3 protein: CASSIPPGKRDNEQFF
CDR3 DNA: TGTGCCAGCAGCATACCGCCGGGCAAAAGGGACAATGAGCAGTTCTTC

J gene: TRBJ1-2
D gene: -
V gene: TRBV7-2
clone size: -
CDR3 protein: CASSFTGNNGYTF
CDR3 DNA: TGTGCCAGCAGCTTTACAGGGAATAATGGCTACACCTTC

J gene: TRBJ2-1
D gene: TRBD2
V gene: TRBV5-1
clone size: -
CDR3 protein: CASSYHLADNEQFF
CDR3 DNA: TGCGCCAGCAGTTACCACCTAGCGGACAATGAGCAGTTCTTC

J gene: TRBJ2-1
D gene: -
V gene: TRBV9
clone size: -
CDR3 protein: CASSVRSTHNEQFF
CDR3 DNA: TGTGCCAGCAGCGTTCGGTCTACCCACAATGAGCAGTTCTTC

J gene: TRBJ1-1
D gene: -
V gene: TRBV28
clone size: -
CDR3 protein: CASSWTPMNTEAFF
CDR3 DNA: TGTGCCAGCAGTTGGACTCCAATGAACACTGAAGCTTTCTTT

J gene: TRBJ2-1
D gene: -
V gene: TRBV6-4
clone size: -
CDR3 protein: CASGAGTPYNEQFF
CDR3 DNA: TGTGCCAGCGGAGCCGGGACACCTTACAATGAGCAGTTCTTC

J gene: TRBJ2-7
D gene: TRBD1
V gene: TRBV13
clone size: -
CDR3 protein: CASSPDRGGVEQYF
CDR3 DNA: TGTGCCAGCAGTCCTGACAGGGGGGGCGTCGAGCAGTACTTC

J gene: TRBJ2-7
D gene: TRBD1
V gene: TRBV2
clone size: -
CDR3 protein: CASRATGGYYEQYF
CDR3 DNA: TGTGCCAGCAGAGCGACAGGGGGCTATTACGAGCAGTACTTC

J gene: TRBJ2-2
D gene: -
V gene: TRBV6-5
clone size: -
CDR3 protein: CASSYDSFLNAGELFF
CDR3 DNA: TGTGCCAGCAGTTACGACAGCTTTCTTAACGCCGGGGAGCTGTTTTTT

J gene: TRBJ2-2
D gene: TRBD2
V gene: TRBV6-7
clone size: -
CDR3 protein: CASSYPGPALAGGPNTGELFF
CDR3 DNA: TGTGCCAGCAGTTACCCTGGGCCCGCGTTAGCGGGAGGGCCGAACACCGGGGAGCTGTTTTTT

J gene: TRBJ2-1
D gene: -
V gene: TRBV18
clone size: -
CDR3 protein: CASSPPRTLSYNEQFF
CDR3 DNA: TGTGCCAGCTCACCACCGCGGACACTCTCCTACAATGAGCAGTTCTTC

J gene: TRBJ1-1
D gene: TRBD1
V gene: TRBV10-2
clone size: -
CDR3 protein: CASILDRGNTEAFF
CDR3 DNA: TGCGCCAGCATCCTCGACAGGGGTAACACTGAAGCTTTCTTT

J gene: TRBJ2-5
D gene: TRBD2
V gene: TRBV2
clone size: -
CDR3 protein: CASSGLAGDETQYF
CDR3 DNA: TGTGCCAGCAGTGGCCTAGCGGGAGATGAGACCCAGTACTTC

J gene: TRBJ2-1
D gene: -
V gene: TRBV2
clone size: -
CDR3 protein: CASKGIQTYNEQFF
CDR3 DNA: TGTGCCAGCAAGGGAATCCAGACCTACAATGAGCAGTTCTTC